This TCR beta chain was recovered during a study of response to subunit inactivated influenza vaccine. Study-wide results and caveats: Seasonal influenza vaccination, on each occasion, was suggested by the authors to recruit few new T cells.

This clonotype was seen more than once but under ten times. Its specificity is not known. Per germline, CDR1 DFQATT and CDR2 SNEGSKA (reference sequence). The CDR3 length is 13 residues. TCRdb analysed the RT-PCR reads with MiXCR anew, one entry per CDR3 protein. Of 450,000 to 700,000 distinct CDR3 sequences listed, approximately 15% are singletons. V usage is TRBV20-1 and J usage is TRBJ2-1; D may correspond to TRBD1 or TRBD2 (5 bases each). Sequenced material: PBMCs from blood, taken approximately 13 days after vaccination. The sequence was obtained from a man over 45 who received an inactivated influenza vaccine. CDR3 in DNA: TGCAGCCACCTTGACTATAGGGGCTATGAGCAGTTCTTC. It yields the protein CSHLDYRGYEQFF.